This T cell receptor beta chain was observed in a study of blood T cells in healthy people across ages. Background on the study: The template switching approach captured approximately one barcoded beta molecule for every two T cells. Regarding the study as a whole: TCR beta diversity correlated strongly with naive T cell percentage. In long-lived donors, naive CD4+ cell counts and diversity exceeded those of aged donors.

J was trimmed by 4 bases and V by 6 bases; bases with no gene match: 4. The CDR3 totals 14 residues. Staff drew roughly 10 milliliters of peripheral blood from each donor. Worth noting for this clonotype: The antigen is undetermined.

For the second PCR, which ran for roughly 6 to 11 cycles, a sample-barcoded 5' primer and a J-beta primer mix were used. TCRdb recomputed calls from the 5' RACE reads with MiXCR, one row per CDR3 protein. The profile shows fewer than 2 million distinct CDR3 sequences, roughly two fifths of them singletons. This TCR was sampled from a human donor in good health. The sequenced material came from blood. The genes are TRBV12-3 or TRBV12-4 and TRBJ2-2; 8 bases line up with TRBD1. CDR3 coding DNA: TGTGCCAGCAGGACAGGGGATGCCACCGGGGAGCTGTTTTTT. This encodes CASRTGDATGELFF.